A single sample gave rise to the 3 T cell receptor beta chains below, sequenced in a study of blood T cell repertoires in COVID-19. Generated by immunoSEQ multiplex PCR, the TCRdb table keeps only in-frame clones and is missing some. The table has about 160,000 clones, roughly 84% seen once. Material for sequencing was peripheral blood. Source of these receptors: a man in his forties with acute or convalescent COVID-19.

The genes are TRBV24-1 and TRBJ2-7; D unclear. Germline CDR1 is KGHDR and CDR2 is SFDVKD. The CDR3 spans 14 residues. V gave up 2 bases and J gave up 2 bases, with 9 bases separating them. CDR3: CATSDSEDTYEQYF. The DNA for the CDR3 is TGTGCCACCAGTGATTCCGAAGACACCTACGAGCAGTACTTC.

This clone appeared once. The V and J genes are TRBV6-2 or TRBV6-3 and TRBJ1-2; 8 nucleotides match TRBD1. Germline V gene data show CDR1 as MNHEY and CDR2 as SVGEGT. V lost 0 bases, J lost 6 bases, and 3 bases stayed unmatched. The CDR3 sequence is 14 residues long. The CDR3: CASSYSRDRNGYTF. CDR3 DNA: TGTGCCAGCAGTTACTCCCGGGACAGGAATGGCTACACCTTC.

The rearrangement joins TRBV18 to TRBJ2-1; the D is unclear. Trimming removed 3 bases from V and 12 bases from J, with 18 bases in between. Germline CDR1 is KGHSH and CDR2 is LQKENI. The CDR3 length is 14 residues. The CDR3 is CASSPVPSIPRQFF. CDR3 DNA: TGTGCCAGCTCACCCGTCCCATCGATCCCGAGGCAGTTCTTC. Combining the CDR3 with reference TRBV18 and TRBJ2-1 gives the whole variable domain NAGVMQNPRHLVRRRGQEARLRCSPMKGHSHVYWYRQLPEEGLKFMVYLQKENIIDESGMPKERFSAEFPKEGPSILRIQQVVRGDSAAYFCASSPVPSIPRQFFGPGTRLTVL.